A single sample gave rise to the 13 T cell receptor beta chains below, sequenced in a study of graft-versus-host responses after intestinal transplantation. Data came from immunoSEQ multiplex PCR; TCRdb stores just in-frame clones and leaves some out. This repertoire shows tens of thousands of clones, about 90% found once; its top ten account for around 5.5%. Here the sequenced sample was PBMCs, taken approximately 660 days after intestinal transplant. These receptors were collected from a human patient who received an intestinal transplant, so some T cells may come from the graft donor.

The chain employs TRBV27 and TRBJ1-6, with 9 bases identical to TRBD1. The trim removed 5 bases at V and 10 bases at J, leaving 12 bases unmatched. Germline lookup yields CDR1 MNHEY and CDR2 SMNVEV (reference sequence). The CDR3 has 16 residues. The chain's CDR3 is CASSPPDRGRYSPLHF. The CDR3 DNA reads as TGTGCCAGCAGTCCCCCGGACAGGGGACGATACTCACCCCTCCACTTT.

This rearrangement joins TRBV6-4 to TRBJ2-3; 7 bases fit TRBD2. Per the germline V gene, CDR1 is MRHNA and CDR2 is SNTAGT. V was clipped by 3 bases and J by 3 bases; unmatched bases: 3. This CDR3 spans 14 amino acids. CDR3 protein: CASSDRGDTDTQYF. Written as DNA, the CDR3 is TGTGCCAGCAGTGATCGGGGGGATACAGATACGCAGTATTTT.

The V call is TRBV19, the J call TRBJ1-1; D uncertain. Germline CDR1 reads LNHDA; CDR2 reads SQIVND (reference sequence). CDR3 size: 16 residues. Trimming took off 6 bases at V and 4 bases at J, with 21 bases between the two ends. The CDR3, as DNA: TGTGCCAGTAGGAGGGTGGTCAGCCCCTCCTTCACTGAAGCTTTCTTT. Translated: CASRRVVSPSFTEAFF.

This sequence joins TRBV30 and TRBJ1-2, with a possible D match to TRBD1 (5 bases). There are 12 residues in the CDR3. The germline gives CDR1 GTSNPN, CDR2 SVGIG (reference sequence). V was clipped by 2 bases and J by 13 bases, with 17 bases between them. CDR3 coding DNA: TGTGCCTGGAGTATTGACAGCCGCTCCCGCACCTTC. Translation gives CAWSIDSRSRTF.

This chain's CDR3 is CASSLGGTNTGELFF. DNA of the CDR3: TGCGCCAGCAGCTTAGGGGGGACGAACACCGGGGAGCTGTTTTTT. The V and J genes are TRBV5-1 and TRBJ2-2, with D tentatively TRBD1 or TRBD2 (6 bases each). The CDR3 consists of 15 residues. In germline, CDR1 is SGHRS, CDR2 YFSETQ. V was trimmed by 2 bases and J by 0 bases, leaving 8 bases between them.

The chain is built from TRBV27 and TRBJ2-7, with a possible D match to TRBD2 (8 bases). V lost 2 bases and J 7 bases, leaving 18 bases between the germline ends. The CDR3 runs 15 residues. The germline gives CDR1 MNHEY, CDR2 SMNVEV (reference sequence). CDR3: CASSLAGRGLWEQYF. The CDR3 DNA reads TGTGCCAGCAGTTTAGCCGGGAGGGGGCTATGGGAGCAGTACTTC.

The chain couples TRBV13 to TRBJ2-3, with 7 bases that match TRBD1. Germline CDR1 is PRHDT and CDR2 is FYEKMQ (reference sequence). This CDR3 is built from 16 residues. V lost 3 bases and J lost 0; bases outside the gene matches: 6. The CDR3 coding sequence is TGTGCCAGCAGCTTTATCCCGACAGGGAGCACAGATACGCAGTATTTT. It yields the protein CASSFIPTGSTDTQYF. The whole variable domain, remainder taken from reference TRBV13 and TRBJ2-3, is AAGVIQSPRHLIKEKRETATLKCYPIPRHDTVYWYQQGPGQDPQFLISFYEKMQSDKGSIPDRFSAQQFSDYHSELNMSSLELGDSALYFCASSFIPTGSTDTQYFGPGTRLTVL.

The V gene is TRBV10-3, the J gene TRBJ1-1; D gene ambiguous. Trimming left V 7 bases short and J 0 bases short, with 9 bases between. The CDR3 is 13 residues long. Germline CDR1 ENHRY, CDR2 SYGVKD. Here the CDR3 reads CAIKKELNTEAFF. The DNA for the CDR3 is TGTGCCATCAAAAAGGAACTGAACACTGAAGCTTTCTTT.

The chain couples TRBV4-2 to TRBJ2-7; D ambiguous. The germline CDR1 and CDR2 sequences are LGHNA and YNFKEQ. V lost 0 bases and J lost 3, with 9 bases in between. This CDR3 comprises 14 residues. DNA for the CDR3: TGTGCCAGCAGCCAAGAAGTGAATTTCTACGAGCAGTACTTC. Protein: CASSQEVNFYEQYF.

V is TRBV27 and J is TRBJ1-6; D unresolved. The germline gives CDR1 MNHEY, CDR2 SMNVEV (reference sequence). The CDR3 runs 16 residues. Trimming pared 5 bases from V and 11 bases from J, leaving 22 bases between. CDR3 in DNA: TGTGCCAGCAGTCCGAGACATAGGCTCTTCGGGGCACCCCTCCACTTT. Encoded protein: CASSPRHRLFGAPLHF.

V and J are TRBV27 and TRBJ2-7; D is undetermined. CDR1 and CDR2 (germline): MNHEY, SMNVEV (reference sequence). CDR3 size: 13 residues. The V gene lost 2 bases and the J gene lost 2 bases, with 7 bases spanning the gap. The CDR3 here is CASSLRQAYEQYF. As DNA, the CDR3 is TGTGCCAGCAGTTTAAGACAAGCCTACGAGCAGTACTTC.

This clone appeared a single time. The chain uses TRBV4-1 and TRBJ1-1; D is unresolved. This CDR3 region has 15 residues. Germline CDR1 is MGHRA and CDR2 is YSYEKL. V was clipped by 1 base and J by 3 bases, with 12 bases between them. CDR3 in amino acids: CASSQGALGDTEAFF. The DNA for the CDR3 is TGCGCCAGCAGCCAAGGGGCCCTTGGAGACACTGAAGCTTTCTTT.

This clone was picked up a small number of times. CDR3 in amino acids: CASSREVEGYTF. The DNA of the CDR3 is TGTGCCAGCAGCAGGGAGGTTGAGGGCTACACCTTC. V usage is TRBV2 and J usage is TRBJ1-2, with TRBD1 as a possible D gene (5 bases). Germline CDR1 is SNHLY and CDR2 is FYNNEI. Trimming removed 6 bases from V and 8 bases from J, with 13 bases in between. CDR3 length: 12 amino acids.